This T cell receptor (beta chain) was captured by sequencing in a study of immune cell composition in non-small cell lung cancer. Study-wide context: Tumours were mainly lung adenocarcinoma or squamous cell carcinoma. Findings and caveats of the study: Shared sequences between tumour-reactive and dominant in vivo clones were not proven. Clones >0.5% enriched in tumour were rarer in adenocarcinoma (roughly 35%) than squamous (about 80%). Lung adenocarcinomas had lower top 10 clone scores and clonality than squamous tumours.

Generated by immunoSEQ multiplex PCR, the TCRdb table keeps only in-frame clones and is missing some. The profile shows around 2,800 clones, more than 60% of them singletons. A remark on this clone: Its antigen is currently unknown.

Germline V CDR1 and CDR2: ENHRY, SYGVKD. The V segment lost 10 bases and the J segment 0 bases; nucleotides outside the gene matches: 5. The CDR3 totals 13 residues. The sequence derives from a human donor with non-small cell lung cancer. V is TRBV10-3 and J is TRBJ1-1, with TRBD1 identical over 7 bases. Material: lung tumor tissue. Written as DNA, the CDR3 is TGTGCCACGATCGACAGGGTGAACACTGAAGCTTTCTTT. Amino acids: CATIDRVNTEAFF.